This TCR beta chain came from a study of PD-1 blockade in classical Hodgkin lymphoma. Patients all relapsed after autologous stem cell transplantation, and there was variation in brentuximab vedotin exposure. Broader study findings: At baseline, newly diagnosed patients reportedly showed less TCR diversity than healthy donors. Why the repertoires differ is still unclear, perhaps disease activity or prior therapy. Unlike CD8+ TCR diversity, which did not rise significantly by C4D1, CD4+ TCR diversity did.

The method was immunoSEQ multiplex PCR; TCRdb's version includes in-frame clones alone and lacks a portion of them. This table holds some 93,000 clones, roughly 92% found once. A few counts support this clone. Its target is not known. Germline values: CDR1 LNHDA, CDR2 SQIVND (reference sequence). V dropped 5 bases and J dropped 8 bases, with 24 bases sitting between them. This CDR3 spans 16 amino acids. This receptor was identified in a human donor with classical Hodgkin lymphoma. Sequenced here: peripheral blood mononuclear cells (PBMCs), sampled at baseline. The rearrangement uses TRBV19 and TRBJ1-2; D ambiguous. The CDR3 DNA is TGTGCCAGTAGTCCCTTTGTGGGCCTCCTCTCAGAGGGCTACACCTTC. This sequence encodes CASSPFVGLLSEGYTF.